This T cell receptor (beta chain) was sequenced for a study of OX40 agonist ivuxolimab in advanced cancers. Background for the entire study: Ivuxolimab was a fully human IgG2 agonistic monoclonal antibody targeting the costimulatory receptor OX40 (CD134). Intravenous ivuxolimab was administered to patients every 2 weeks at six dose levels: 0.01, 0.1, 0.3, 1.5, 3 and 10 mg/kg. Of the approximately 50 patients in dose escalation, 19 had hepatocellular carcinoma, about 15 had melanoma, 9 had renal cell carcinoma and 9 had head and neck cancer. The dose-escalation cohort was around 83% male with a mean age of about 60 years, ranging from roughly 23 to 90. Patients were allowed to have had prior anti-PD-1, anti-PD-L1 or anti-CTLA-4 therapy, and around two fifths of the dose-escalation patients had been treated with checkpoint inhibitors. Partial responses were achieved by three dose-escalation patients, of whom one had hepatocellular carcinoma and two had cutaneous melanoma. Peripheral TCRbeta sequencing aimed to test whether ivuxolimab altered TCR sequence diversity and caused clonal T-cell expansion. The paper describes the monotherapy dose-escalation part (N of about 52 patients) of the phase I trial of ivuxolimab. On the study overall, not on this receptor specifically: After ivuxolimab, expanded clones were on average more numerous among CD8+ T cells than among CD4+ T cells. In partial responders in the 0.1-3.0 mg/kg groups, normalized peripheral clonal expansion was found to be among the lowest, especially among CD8+ T cells. The antigen specificity of the peripheral T cells that underwent clonal expansion was not determined. At doses of 0.1 to 3.0 mg/kg, clonal expansion of both CD4+ and CD8+ T cells in blood was seen between baseline and week 6. Low levels of normalized T-cell clonal expansion were also seen in some patients who did not respond.

For this clone: Its antigen is still unknown. No much larger clone exists at a distance of one base, and base qualities are not known.

Patients with autoimmune disease history or receiving systemic immunosuppression were excluded from the trial. Peripheral blood for TCR sequencing was collected from all dose cohorts at baseline, on cycle 4 day 1, and on cycle 7 day 1. The samples were drawn from a first-in-human, open-label, multicenter phase I dose-escalation trial of ivuxolimab. Adults with locally advanced or metastatic head and neck squamous cell, hepatocellular, melanoma or renal cell carcinoma were enrolled in the trial. Before TCR sequencing, CD4+ T cells and CD8+ T cells were sorted from peripheral blood as separate populations. Genomic DNA was extracted from sorted cells for sequencing of the TCRbeta CDR3 region. The immunoSEQ Assay was used to sequence the TCRbeta CDR3 regions. Imported from immuneACCESS, the table was reduced by TCRdb to in-frame sequences with V and J called. These copies leave out some clones; in studies compared against another copy, an unresolved V gene accounts for under half, and the cause of the remainder is not known. This sample comprises approximately 80,000 clones, around nine tenths of them detected only once. About 0.2% of the sample goes to the ten largest clones.

The germline V gene provides CDR1 SGHTA and CDR2 FQGNSA. From the cysteine through the phenylalanine, the CDR3 covers 14 amino acids. Of the read, only the CDR3 DNA is kept; its 42 bases are in frame from base 1. V loses 0 bases of germline sequence and J loses 1 base, and the interval between the two ends is 6 bases. The rearrangement joined TRBV7-2 to TRBJ2-5; the best D guess is TRBD2, with 6 bases matching. Sample: CD4+ or CD8+ T cells sorted from blood, taken in a trial of the OX40 agonist ivuxolimab. The TCR comes from an adult with an advanced solid tumor such as melanoma, head and neck, liver or kidney cancer. For the CDR3, the sequence is CASSLASGQETQYF. The DNA sequence follows: TGTGCCAGCAGCTTAGCTAGCGGCCAAGAGACCCAGTACTTC.